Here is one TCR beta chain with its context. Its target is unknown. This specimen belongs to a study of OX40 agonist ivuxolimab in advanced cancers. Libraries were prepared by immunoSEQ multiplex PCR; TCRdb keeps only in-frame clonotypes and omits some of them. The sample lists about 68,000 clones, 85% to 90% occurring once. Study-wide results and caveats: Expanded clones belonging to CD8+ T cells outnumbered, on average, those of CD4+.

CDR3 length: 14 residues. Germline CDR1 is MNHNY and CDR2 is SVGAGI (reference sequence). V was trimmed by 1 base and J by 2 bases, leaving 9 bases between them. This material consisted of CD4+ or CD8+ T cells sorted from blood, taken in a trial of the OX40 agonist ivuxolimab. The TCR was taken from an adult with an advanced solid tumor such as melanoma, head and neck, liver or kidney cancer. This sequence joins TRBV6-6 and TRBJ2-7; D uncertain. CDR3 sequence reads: CASSYFDGTYEQYF. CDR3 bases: TGTGCCAGCAGTTACTTCGACGGAACCTACGAGCAGTACTTC.